Detailed here is one TCR beta chain. Its target is unknown. The sample is drawn from a study of CD8 T cells in ankylosing spondylitis. The TCR beta libraries were generated through quantitative 5'-RACE incorporating molecular barcodes. TCRdb passed the 5' RACE reads through MiXCR, listing each CDR3 protein once. The sample gives 300,000 to 350,000 distinct CDR3 sequences, about 15% of which show up once; 1.1% is in the top ten. V lost 2 bases, J lost 9 bases, and 4 bases stayed unmatched. CDR3 size: 13 residues. Germline V lookup: CDR1 MNHNY, CDR2 SVGAGI (reference sequence). Overall study results and limits: Certain motif variants had earlier been reported in reactive arthritis synovial fluid and blood. Matched ankylosing spondylitis synovial fluid reportedly showed significant enrichment of disease-linked clones.

The V and J genes are TRBV6-6 and TRBJ2-1, with TRBD2 matching 7 bases. Input material: blood, either unsorted or a sorted T cell fraction (not recorded which). The clonotype originates from a male donor with ankylosing spondylitis or in good health (not recorded which). The CDR3 spells CASSYGTTLEQFF. DNA for the CDR3: TGTGCCAGCAGTTACGGGACTACGCTTGAGCAGTTCTTC.